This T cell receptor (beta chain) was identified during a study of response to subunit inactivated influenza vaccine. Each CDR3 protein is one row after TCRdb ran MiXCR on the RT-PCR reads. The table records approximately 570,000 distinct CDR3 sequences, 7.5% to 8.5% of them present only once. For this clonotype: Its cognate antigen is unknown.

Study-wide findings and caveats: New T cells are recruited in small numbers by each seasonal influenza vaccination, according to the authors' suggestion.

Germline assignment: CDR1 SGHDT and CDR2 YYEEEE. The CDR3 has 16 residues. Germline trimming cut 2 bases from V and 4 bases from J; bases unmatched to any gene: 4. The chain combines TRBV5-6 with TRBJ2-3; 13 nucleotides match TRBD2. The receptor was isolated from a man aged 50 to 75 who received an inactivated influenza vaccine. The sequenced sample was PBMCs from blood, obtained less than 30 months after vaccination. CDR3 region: CASSLRTSGSADTQYF. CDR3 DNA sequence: TGTGCCAGCAGCTTACGGACTAGCGGGAGCGCAGATACGCAGTATTTT.